Below, 22 T cell receptor beta chains from the same sample are listed, as sequenced in a study of T cell responses to AZD1222 COVID-19 vaccine. Using immunoSEQ multiplex PCR, the repertoire was profiled, and TCRdb retains in-frame clones only, with some absent. The sample holds roughly 150,000 clones, 90% seen once. The source material was peripheral blood, sampled 28 days after the second AZD1222 dose. These receptors originate from an adult who received the AZD1222 COVID-19 vaccine.

Concerning this clone itself: A clone one base away is much larger, so this may be a read error. The chain has TRBV6-2 or TRBV6-3 and TRBJ1-5; D unclear. The CDR3 totals 12 residues. Germline V gene sequence: CDR1 MNHEY, CDR2 SVGEGT. Between the trimmed V and J ends, which lost 5 bases and 3 bases, there was a span of 5 bases. The CDR3 protein is CASSHPNQPQHF. As DNA, the CDR3 is TGTGCCAGCAGTCACCCCAATCAGCCCCAGCATTTT.

The J gene is TRBJ2-1, the V gene TRBV24-1; 11 nucleotides match TRBD1. V shed 4 bases and J 4 bases; nucleotides not matched to a gene: 8. Germline V CDR1 and CDR2: KGHDR, SFDVKD. CDR3 length: 17 residues. CDR3 sequence: CATSEGPGQGGYNEQFF. CDR3 bases: TGTGCCACCAGTGAGGGCCCGGGACAGGGGGGGTACAATGAGCAGTTCTTC.

V gene TRBV3-1 (or the pseudogene TRBV3-2) combines with J gene TRBJ1-5; 7 bases agree with TRBD1. CDR1 is LGHDT, CDR2 YNNKEL, per germline (reference sequence). The CDR3 spans 14 residues. V lost 4 bases to trimming and J lost 3 bases; unmatched junction nucleotides: 3. CDR3 loop: CASSPTGPNQPQHF. CDR3 DNA: TGTGCCAGCAGCCCGACAGGGCCCAATCAGCCCCAGCATTTT.

The gene calls are TRBV18 and TRBJ2-2, with TRBD2 matching 11 bases. CDR3 length: 17 amino acids. The V and J ends lost 3 bases and 6 bases, in that order; junction bases with no gene match: 9. CDR1 and CDR2 (germline): KGHSH, LQKENI. CDR3 in DNA: TGTGCCAGCTCACCTCGAACCGGGACTAGCGGTCCCGGGGAGCTGTTTTTT. It translates to CASSPRTGTSGPGELFF.

The rearrangement uses TRBV27 and TRBJ1-5, with 7 bases aligning to TRBD1. This CDR3 spans 14 amino acids. Germline CDR1 reads MNHEY; CDR2 reads SMNVEV (reference sequence). With 3 bases clipped from V and 2 bases from J, the junction kept 1 base outside the gene matches. The CDR3 DNA is TGTGCCAGCAGTTTTACAGGGGGCAATCAGCCCCAGCATTTT. Its translation: CASSFTGGNQPQHF.

J is TRBJ2-2 and V is TRBV3-1 (or the pseudogene TRBV3-2); D uncertain. The V end lost 1 base, the J end lost 2 bases, and 5 bases lay between the germline ends. The germline V gene has CDR1 LGHDT and CDR2 YNNKEL (reference sequence). The CDR3 sequence is 14 residues long. Here the CDR3 DNA reads TGTGCCAGCAGCCAAGTGGTAAACACCGGGGAGCTGTTTTTT. Its translation: CASSQVVNTGELFF.

CDR3 amino acids: CASSSDYWNEQFF. The DNA for the CDR3 is TGTGCCAGCAGCTCCGATTATTGGAATGAGCAGTTCTTC. V and J are TRBV7-2 and TRBJ2-1; D not resolved. This CDR3 region has 13 residues. Trimming shortened V by 4 bases and J by 7 bases, and 11 bases separated the two germline ends. Germline CDR1 is SGHTA and CDR2 is FQGNSA.

The chain couples TRBV27 to TRBJ1-3; no firm D call. The CDR3 totals 14 residues. Germline assignment: CDR1 MNHEY and CDR2 SMNVEV (reference sequence). Trimming shortened V by 4 bases and J by 0 bases, and 7 bases separated the two germline ends. CDR3 coding DNA: TGTGCCAGCAGTTCTACAGCCTCTGGAAACACCATATATTTT. It specifies CASSSTASGNTIYF.

The genes are TRBV9 and TRBJ2-1, with TRBD2 matching over 8 bases. Unmatched junction bases numbered 18, after V lost 0 bases and J lost 10 bases. The CDR3 is 18 residues long. Germline V lookup: CDR1 SGDLS, CDR2 YYNGEE. For the CDR3, the DNA is TGTGCCAGCAGCGTAGGTACCGGATTTGCGGGGGGATCTGTGGAGCAGTTCTTC. This sequence encodes CASSVGTGFAGGSVEQFF.

The chain has TRBV30 and TRBJ2-1; 9 bases are shared with TRBD2. With V trimmed by 4 bases and J by 5 bases, 3 bases remained unmatched. This CDR3 has 13 amino acids. Per the germline V gene, CDR1 is GTSNPN and CDR2 is SVGIG (reference sequence). CDR3 protein: CAWTSGNNNEQFF. CDR3 bases: TGTGCCTGGACTAGCGGGAACAACAATGAGCAGTTCTTC.

DNA of the CDR3: TGTGCCAGCAGCCAAAGAGCGGAATCCTACAATGAGCAGTTCTTC. Amino acids: CASSQRAESYNEQFF. The V and J genes are TRBV3-1 (or the pseudogene TRBV3-2) and TRBJ2-1, with D possibly matching TRBD2 (5 bases). V shed 2 bases and J shed 1 base, with 9 bases lying between them. Germline V gene data show CDR1 as LGHDT and CDR2 as YNNKEL (reference sequence). This CDR3 contains 15 residues.

This clone was seen only a few times. This chain joins TRBV6-5 and TRBJ1-2; the D is unclear. Looked up from germline, CDR1 is MNHEY and CDR2 is SVGAGI. The V end was cut by 5 bases, the J end by 3 bases, with 10 bases between. The CDR3 covers 13 residues. The CDR3 reads CASSPTADYGYTF. DNA for the CDR3: TGTGCCAGCAGTCCAACAGCTGACTATGGCTACACCTTC.

J is TRBJ1-3 and V is TRBV3-1 (or the pseudogene TRBV3-2); no firm D call. Trimming removed 1 base at V and 0 bases at J, with 10 bases between. Germline V gene lookup returns CDR1 LGHDT and CDR2 YNNKEL (reference sequence). This CDR3 has 16 amino acids. CDR3 region: CASSQVPGTSGNTIYF. CDR3 nucleotide sequence: TGTGCCAGCAGCCAAGTTCCGGGAACCTCTGGAAACACCATATATTTT.

Here the CDR3 reads CASSFLPGTGNSNQPQHF. The CDR3 nucleotides read TGTGCCAGCAGCTTTCTTCCCGGGACAGGGAATAGCAATCAGCCCCAGCATTTT. The genes are TRBV5-5 and TRBJ1-5; 9 bases are shared with TRBD1. The germline gives CDR1 SGHKS, CDR2 YYEKEE (reference sequence). Trimming at V came to 2 bases and at J to 0 bases, leaving 9 bases not matched to a gene. The CDR3 has 18 amino acids. Full variable domain (missing parts from reference TRBV5-5 and TRBJ1-5): DAGVTQSPTHLIKTRGQQVTLRCSPISGHKSVSWYQQVLGQGPQFIFQYYEKEERGRGNFPDRFSARQFPNYSSELNVNALLLGDSALYLCASSFLPGTGNSNQPQHFGDGTRLSIL.

This clone was counted a single time. V usage is TRBV28 and J usage is TRBJ1-4; D call uncertain. The germline V gene has CDR1 MDHEN and CDR2 SYDVKM. The CDR3 runs to 11 residues. V lost 7 bases and J lost 5, with 5 bases in between. CDR3 bases: TGTGCCAGCATCTCCAATGAAAAACTGTTTTTT. Its translation: CASISNEKLFF.

This clone was counted between two and nine times. Written as DNA, the CDR3 is TGTGCCAGCAGTCCAGGATTGGTGATTTATGGCTACACCTTC. This sequence encodes CASSPGLVIYGYTF. The chain uses TRBV28 and TRBJ1-2; D ambiguous. The V gene lost 5 bases and the J gene lost 5 bases, with 15 bases spanning the gap. The CDR3 length is 14 residues. CDR1 is MDHEN, CDR2 SYDVKM, per germline.

The genes are TRBV7-2 and TRBJ1-2, with a weak D call TRBD1 (5 bases). Trimming removed 3 bases at V and 4 bases at J, with 9 bases between. This CDR3 region has 13 residues. Germline CDR1 reads SGHTA; CDR2 reads FQGNSA. CDR3: CASSLQGTYGYTF. Written as DNA, the CDR3 is TGTGCCAGCAGCTTGCAGGGTACCTATGGCTACACCTTC.

The chain is built from TRBV30 and TRBJ1-6; 8 positions agree with TRBD1. The CDR3 totals 15 residues. J was trimmed by 7 bases and V by 3 bases; bases with no gene match: 8. Germline V gene lookup returns CDR1 GTSNPN and CDR2 SVGIG (reference sequence). CDR3 protein: CAWRAPDRENSPLHF. CDR3 in DNA: TGTGCCTGGAGGGCTCCGGACAGGGAAAATTCACCCCTCCACTTT.

The chain employs TRBV7-2 and TRBJ2-1, with 7 bases fitting TRBD1. This CDR3 contains 16 residues. Germline loops: CDR1 SGHTA, CDR2 FQGNSA. The V gene end was trimmed by 7 bases and the J gene end by 5 bases; junction bases not matched to a gene: 14. CDR3 in amino acids: CASKSLPGTANNEQFF. The DNA for the CDR3 is TGTGCCAGCAAGTCCCTTCCCGGGACAGCTAACAATGAGCAGTTCTTC.

This rearrangement joins TRBV7-2 to TRBJ1-5; 7 bases are a match to TRBD1. J gave up 0 bases and V 2 bases, and 7 bases lay outside the gene matches. The germline gives CDR1 SGHTA, CDR2 FQGNSA. The CDR3 is 17 residues long. The CDR3 loop is CASSLRTGLGSNQPQHF. CDR3 nucleotides: TGTGCCAGCAGCTTAAGGACAGGATTAGGTAGCAATCAGCCCCAGCATTTT.

This clone was counted once. The chain couples TRBV19 to TRBJ1-1; maybe TRBD1 (5 bases). With 1 base removed from V and 1 base from J, the gap between germline ends came to 7 bases. The CDR3 runs 14 residues. Germline V lookup: CDR1 LNHDA, CDR2 SQIVND (reference sequence). The CDR3 DNA reads as TGTGCCAGTAGTATAGTTGGGACGAACACTGAAGCTTTCTTT. Translating it yields CASSIVGTNTEAFF.

This clone occurred once. The chain carries TRBV15 and TRBJ2-7; 11 positions agree with TRBD2. CDR1 LNHNV and CDR2 YYDKDF come from the germline V gene (reference sequence). The CDR3 sequence is 17 residues long. With V trimmed by 0 bases and J by 4 bases, 8 bases remained unmatched. The CDR3 DNA reads as TGTGCCACCAGCAGAGAAGTTACTAGCGGGGGATCATACGAGCAGTACTTC. It translates to CATSREVTSGGSYEQYF. Looking up the rest from reference TRBV15 and TRBJ2-7 gives the full variable domain: DAMVIQNPRYQVTQFGKPVTLSCSQTLNHNVMYWYQQKSSQAPKLLFHYYDKDFNNEADTPDNFQSRRPNTSFCFLDIRSPGLGDTAMYLCATSREVTSGGSYEQYFGPGTRLTVT.